This T cell receptor beta chain was sequenced for a study of T cell responses to AZD1222 COVID-19 vaccine. V lost 6 bases and J 4 bases, leaving 11 bases between the germline ends. Germline assignment: CDR1 SGHAT and CDR2 FQNNGV. The CDR3 has 13 amino acids. Profiling relied on immunoSEQ multiplex PCR, and the TCRdb table lists in-frame clones only, not all of them. Among some 66,000 clones, roughly 90% were seen once, and the ten largest hold 15% to 20%. The material sequenced was peripheral blood, taken on day 0 of AZD1222 vaccination. The source is an adult in good health. The chain carries TRBV11-2 and TRBJ2-3, with D hard to call. CDR3 nucleotides: TGTGCCAGCAGTGCCCAGACCTCAGATACGCAGTATTTT. The encoded protein is CASSAQTSDTQYF.